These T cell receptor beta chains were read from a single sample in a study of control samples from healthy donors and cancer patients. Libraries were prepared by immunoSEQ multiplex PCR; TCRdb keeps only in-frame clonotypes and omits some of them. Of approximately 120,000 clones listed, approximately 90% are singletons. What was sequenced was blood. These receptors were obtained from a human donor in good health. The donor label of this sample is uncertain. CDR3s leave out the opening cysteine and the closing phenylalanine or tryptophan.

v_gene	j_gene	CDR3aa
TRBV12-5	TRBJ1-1	ASGLSSTEAF
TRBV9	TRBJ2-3	ASSVYPSGMGADTQY
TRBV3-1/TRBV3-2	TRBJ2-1	ASSQEGMGLAVNEQF
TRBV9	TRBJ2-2	ASSAGLGLAGGGTGELF
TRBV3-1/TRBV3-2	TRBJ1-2	ASSKTGTVDGYT
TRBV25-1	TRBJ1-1	ASSDPAAGHTEAF
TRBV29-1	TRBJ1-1	SVRLQNTEAF
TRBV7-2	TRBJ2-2	ASSLTGVVGELF
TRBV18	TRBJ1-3	ASSPEGQSSGNTIY
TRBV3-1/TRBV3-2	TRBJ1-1	ASSQERSNTEAF
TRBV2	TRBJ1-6	ASAGTGGSSPLH
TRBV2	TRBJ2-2	ASRTGDRGTGELF
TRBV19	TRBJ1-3	ASMEFSGNTIY
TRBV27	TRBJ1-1	ASALDLNTEAF
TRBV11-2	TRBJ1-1	ASSAGQGLEAF
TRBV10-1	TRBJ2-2	ASSDRRVGDGELF
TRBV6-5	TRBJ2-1	ASSYSEQPSYNEQF
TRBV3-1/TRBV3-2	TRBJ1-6	ASRAGDNSPLH
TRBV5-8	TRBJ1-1	ASSFLENTEAF
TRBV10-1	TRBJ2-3	ASSRLAGSGTDTQY
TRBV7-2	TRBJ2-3	ASSSTWTGGDTQY
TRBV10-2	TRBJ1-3	ASSPGQRSGNTIY
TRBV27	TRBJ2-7	ASRGLAAGEQY
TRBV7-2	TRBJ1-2	ASSLDRYGYT
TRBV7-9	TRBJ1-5	ASSLASSGGDTQPQH
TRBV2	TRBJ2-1	ASSVTGVAGEGEQF
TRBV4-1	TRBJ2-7	ASSQAGTGVGGEQY
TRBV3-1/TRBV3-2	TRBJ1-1	ASRQAGANTEAF
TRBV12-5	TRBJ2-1	ASGLLGQGRRNEQF
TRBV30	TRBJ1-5	AWRTTGGHQPQH
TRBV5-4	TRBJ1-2	ASSVLRAPVGYT
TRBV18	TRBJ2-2	ASSPGQVLTGELF
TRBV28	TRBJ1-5	ASIPTSGGVNQPQH
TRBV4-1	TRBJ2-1	ASNRGKEQF
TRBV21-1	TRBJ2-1	ASNPTGLIDYNEQF
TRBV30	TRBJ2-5	AWSKNLGETQY